This is a list of T cell receptor beta chains from one sample in a study of PD-L1 blockade in urothelial cancer. Sequencing used immunoSEQ multiplex PCR; TCRdb keeps in-frame clones, though not all of them. The sample includes about 110,000 clones, about 85% of them seen just once. Specimen: PBMCs, collected around atezolizumab (anti-PD-L1) treatment. The source is a man aged 50 or older with urothelial cancer. CDR3s include the opening cysteine and the closing phenylalanine or tryptophan. Each record gives: D gene, clone size, V gene, J gene, CDR3 DNA, CDR3 protein. The D gene is left open where the match is weak. A clone size is listed for some rows: how often the clone was seen (once, few, many), or a class if it is expanded.

TRBD2	few	TRBV7-9	TRBJ2-7	TGTGCCAGCAGCTTAGCAGGCGGGAGGGCCGGCGAGCAGTACTTC	CASSLAGGRAGEQYF
.	few	TRBV4-1	TRBJ1-1	TGCGCCAGCAGCCGCGGAGGGAACACTGAAGCTTTCTTT	CASSRGGNTEAFF
.	.	TRBV6-6	TRBJ1-1	TGTGCCACCAGGGGAGGCACTGAAGCTTTCTTT	CATRGGTEAFF
.	once	TRBV28	TRBJ1-1	TGTGCCAGCAGCCAGGGGTTACACACTGAAGCTTTCTTT	CASSQGLHTEAFF
.	.	TRBV6-6	TRBJ2-1	TGTGCCAGTAGGGAGCGGACCAGCTCCTACAATGAGCAGTTCTTC	CASRERTSSYNEQFF
TRBD1	.	TRBV7-9	TRBJ1-1	TGTGCCAGCAGCTTAACAGGGGTTTCTGAAGCTTTCTTT	CASSLTGVSEAFF
TRBD1	.	TRBV19	TRBJ1-4	TGTGCCTCCCCGGACAGGGACGGTGAAAAACTGTTTTTT	CASPDRDGEKLFF
.	.	TRBV9	TRBJ1-4	TGTGCCAGCAGCGCCGCAGAGCAGGAGGAACTGTTTTTT	CASSAAEQEELFF
.	.	TRBV6-1	TRBJ2-6	TGTGCCAGCAGAGCCGACTTCTCTGGGGCCAACGTCCTGACTTTC	CASRADFSGANVLTF
.	few	TRBV30	TRBJ1-6	TGTGCCTGGGGGGACTACTCGAGCAGTCCCCTCCACTTT	CAWGDYSSSPLHF
TRBD1	.	TRBV5-1	TRBJ2-5	TGCGCCAGCAGCAGGACAGGACAACAAGAGACCCAGTACTTC	CASSRTGQQETQYF
TRBD1	.	TRBV7-2	TRBJ1-2	TGTGCCAGCAGCCCAGCAGCAGGGGGCTGGGGCTACACCTTC	CASSPAAGGWGYTF
.	.	TRBV5-1	TRBJ2-1	TGCGCCAGCAGGCCCCTACCGGAGTCCGATGAGCAGTTCTTC	CASRPLPESDEQFF
.	.	TRBV6-1	TRBJ2-5	TGTGCCAACAGTGAATTTAGCGAAGAGACCCAGTACTTC	CANSEFSEETQYF
.	.	TRBV28	TRBJ1-2	TGTGCCAGCAACAGCCTACTGACAGGATATGGCTACACCTTC	CASNSLLTGYGYTF
.	.	TRBV28	TRBJ2-5	TGTGCCAGCAGCTCCCGTCCCCTATTCTCCCAGTACTTC	CASSSRPLFSQYF
TRBD2	.	TRBV18	TRBJ2-3	TGTGCCAGCTCACCTAGAAAGACCGGGACTAGCGGGAGTTCAGATACGCAGTATTTT	CASSPRKTGTSGSSDTQYF
.	.	TRBV2	TRBJ1-2	TGTGCCAGCAGCGTGGGGGTCAGACAGGCCAACTATGGCTACACCTTC	CASSVGVRQANYGYTF
TRBD2	few	TRBV5-6	TRBJ2-1	TGTGCCAGCAGCCTCGGACTAGCGGGAGCCAATGAGCAGTTCTTC	CASSLGLAGANEQFF
TRBD1	.	TRBV27	TRBJ2-7	TGTGCCAGCAGTAGGTCCCCGGGACAGGCCTCCTACGAGCAGTACTTC	CASSRSPGQASYEQYF
TRBD2	.	TRBV9	TRBJ2-3	TGTGCCAGCAGCACCCGCGGACTAGCGGGAGTCTTAACCACAGATACGCAGTATTTT	CASSTRGLAGVLTTDTQYF
TRBD1	.	TRBV28	TRBJ2-5	TGTGCCAGCAGCTTCCGACAGGGCGAGACCCAGTACTTC	CASSFRQGETQYF
TRBD1	.	TRBV28	TRBJ2-7	TGTGCCACCAGAATGCTCGGGACAGGGACCTACGAGCAGTACTTC	CATRMLGTGTYEQYF
TRBD1	.	TRBV6-6	TRBJ1-2	TGTGCCAGCACCCTAAGACAGGGGGTTTATGGCTACACCTTC	CASTLRQGVYGYTF
.	.	TRBV5-1	TRBJ2-7	TGCGCCAGCAGCTTGGGGGGCGCCTCCTACGAGCAGTACTTC	CASSLGGASYEQYF
TRBD1	.	TRBV7-3	TRBJ2-1	TGTGCCAGCAGCGCCCTGCCGGGACAGGGATACAATGAGCAGTTCTTC	CASSALPGQGYNEQFF
.	.	TRBV5-1	TRBJ2-7	TGCGCCAGCAGCCGTAATCTACAGGGTGTTCTGGGCGAACAGTACTTC	CASSRNLQGVLGEQYF
.	.	TRBV7-9	TRBJ2-7	TGTGCCAGCAGCTTACTACACGAGCAGTACTTC	CASSLLHEQYF
.	.	TRBV14	TRBJ2-5	TGTGCCAGCAGCCGAAGAGCTTCAGGGGCAGAGACCCAGTACTTC	CASSRRASGAETQYF
TRBD1	.	TRBV6-5	TRBJ1-1	TGTGCCAGCTTGGGACAGTTGAACACTGAAGCTTTCTTT	CASLGQLNTEAFF
TRBD1	.	TRBV6-1	TRBJ1-6	TGTGCCAGCAGTGGGGACAGGGATTCACCCCTCCACTTT	CASSGDRDSPLHF
.	few	TRBV19	TRBJ1-4	TGTGCCAGTACCCAAATAGGGGGGGCTGATGAAAAACTGTTTTTT	CASTQIGGADEKLFF
.	.	TRBV6-1	TRBJ1-4	TGTGCCAGCAGTGGCTCTCCAGGGTACTATAATGAAAAACTGTTTTTT	CASSGSPGYYNEKLFF
TRBD2	.	TRBV7-9	TRBJ2-1	TGTGCCAGCAGCCCTTGGACTAGCGGGACGGTCAATGAGCAGTTCTTC	CASSPWTSGTVNEQFF
.	.	TRBV7-8	TRBJ2-7	TGTGCCAGCAGCTTAGAGCAGGGCGTCCACGAGCAGTACTTC	CASSLEQGVHEQYF
TRBD1	.	TRBV30	TRBJ1-6	TGTGCCTGGGAACCACAGGGGAAAGTCGTGGGGCTCAATAATTCACCCCTCCACTTT	CAWEPQGKVVGLNNSPLHF
TRBD2	once	TRBV18	TRBJ2-3	TGTGCCAGCTCACCTCGGGCTAGCGGGTTGGATACGCAGTATTTT	CASSPRASGLDTQYF
TRBD1	.	TRBV18	TRBJ2-1	TGTGCCAGCTCACCCTACGGGACAGGGGGTCTCAATGAGCAGTTCTTC	CASSPYGTGGLNEQFF
.	.	TRBV29-1	TRBJ2-7	TGCAGCGTTGAACAGGACAGATCCTACGAGCAGTACTTC	CSVEQDRSYEQYF
.	.	TRBV28	TRBJ1-6	TGTGCCAGCAGTTTATCGGGCGGGGTTGGGTCGGCACCCCTCCACTTT	CASSLSGGVGSAPLHF
.	many	TRBV21-1	TRBJ1-6	TGTGCCAGCAGCAAGGGCGTCGGGGGTAATTCACCCCTCCACTTT	CASSKGVGGNSPLHF
TRBD2	.	TRBV6-5	TRBJ2-7	TGTGCCAGCACAGTCGGGAGGTACTCCTACGAGCAGTACTTC	CASTVGRYSYEQYF
TRBD1	few	TRBV13	TRBJ1-1	TGTGCCAGCAGCCTAAGGGACAGAGACACTGAAGCTTTCTTT	CASSLRDRDTEAFF
TRBD1	.	TRBV28	TRBJ2-7	TGTGCCAGCAGTTTATACGGTACAGGGGGCTCCGAGCAGTACTTC	CASSLYGTGGSEQYF
.	.	TRBV12-5	TRBJ2-1	TGTGCTAGTTCCGGTAACCCCTCCTACAATGAGCAGTTCTTC	CASSGNPSYNEQFF
.	.	TRBV5-1	TRBJ2-7	TGCGCCAGCAGCTTGGACGGGAGTACCTACGAGCAGTACTTC	CASSLDGSTYEQYF
TRBD2	.	TRBV7-8	TRBJ2-7	TGTGCCAGCAGCTGGGGGGGACGGCCCGAGGTAGAGCAGTACTTC	CASSWGGRPEVEQYF
TRBD1	.	TRBV2	TRBJ1-1	TGTGCCAGCTACGGACAGGGGCAGGCGAACACTGAAGCTTTCTTT	CASYGQGQANTEAFF
.	few	TRBV30	TRBJ1-5	TGTGCCTGGAGTGTACCTATTGGCAATCAGCCCCAGCATTTT	CAWSVPIGNQPQHF
TRBD2	once	TRBV19	TRBJ2-2	TGTGCCAGTAGATACGGACTAGCAAGCACCGGGGAGCTGTTTTTT	CASRYGLASTGELFF
TRBD1	.	TRBV5-4	TRBJ1-3	TGTGCCAGCAGCTTGCAGGGGGCGGGAAACACCATATATTTT	CASSLQGAGNTIYF
.	.	TRBV30	TRBJ2-7	TGTGCCTGGAGTGTTATGGGGACACGAGGACACCTCTTC	CAWSVMGTRGHLF
TRBD2	.	TRBV4-2	TRBJ2-2	TGTGCCAGCAGCCAAGACGGCCCGCTAGCGGGAGTCGGGGAGCTGTTTTTT	CASSQDGPLAGVGELFF